This is a list of T cell receptor beta chains from one sample in a study of CXCR3-negative and CXCR3-positive naive CD8 T cells. TCRdb reprocessed the 5' RACE reads and stores each CDR3 protein as one record, lacking DNA. The sample holds tens of thousands of distinct CDR3 sequences. Sequencing was done on a sample of naive CXCR3+ CD8+ T cells from blood. All receptors derive from a human donor in good health. Some clones in this sample may be carry-over from other donors' samples. Both conserved end residues are part of each CDR3. The order of the fields is V gene, J gene, CDR3 protein.

TRBV5-1	TRBJ2-1	CASSLDPRAGGTDEQFF
TRBV30	TRBJ1-4	CAWSGRGADEKLFF
TRBV5-1	TRBJ2-7	CASSEYGTGRYEQYF
TRBV29-1	TRBJ2-3	CSVPGRVGTDTQYF
TRBV18	TRBJ1-5	CASSPTAGTGETPQHF
TRBV18	TRBJ2-7	CASSPGQNYEQYF
TRBV25-1	TRBJ1-2	CASSEFFSGPSYYGYTF
TRBV4-3	TRBJ2-7	CASSQDVGVGGYEQYF
TRBV23-1	TRBJ1-5	CASSLGWQGNQPQHF
TRBV20-1	TRBJ1-5	CSVAARDHSNQPQHF
TRBV29-1	TRBJ1-2	CSVELAAPNYGYTF
TRBV5-1	TRBJ1-1	CASTPGRPMNTEAFF
TRBV6-5	TRBJ2-2	CASSYDSPLNTGELFF
TRBV27	TRBJ2-1	CASRTSGRYNEQFF
TRBV5-1	TRBJ2-1	CASSLVPGTGNEQFF
TRBV6-1	TRBJ2-7	CASSESGYEQYF
TRBV28	TRBJ1-1	CASSPYTMNTEALF
TRBV29-1	TRBJ2-1	CSVEGVRGTNYNEQFF
TRBV7-3	TRBJ2-2	CASSLVHTGELFF
TRBV29-1	TRBJ2-1	CSVEGGLAGRLNEQFF
TRBV10-3	TRBJ1-5	CAISPGEGGNQPQHF
TRBV6-5	TRBJ2-1	CASSYSAYNEQFF
TRBV7-3	TRBJ2-1	CASSPLPPGAGNEQFF
TRBV6-6	TRBJ2-1	CASMINGGINEQFF
TRBV7-9	TRBJ2-7	CASSPRGSGAPSYEQYF
TRBV28	TRBJ2-7	CASSPIVAGGAVEQYF
TRBV6-2/TRBV6-3	TRBJ2-1	CASTRTPQGGEQFF
TRBV5-5	TRBJ2-1	CASSLLTESSYNEQFF
TRBV13	TRBJ2-1	CASSLGRRNEQFF
TRBV12-3/TRBV12-4	TRBJ2-2	CASPTPRGELFF